This is a list of T cell receptor beta chains from one sample in a study of early T cells in non-severe SARS-CoV-2 infection. TCRdb processed the 5' RACE reads anew with MiXCR; each CDR3 protein has one entry. The table lists tens of thousands of distinct CDR3 sequences, about 16% of them singletons, with roughly 4% in the top ten. The sample consisted of whole blood, taken at baseline. All receptors derive from an adult who was a healthcare worker with PCR-confirmed SARS-CoV-2 infection or an uninfected control (not recorded which). Each CDR3 is given with its conserved first and last residue. The D gene is left open where the match is weak. For some rows the clone size is stated as once, few or many, or as a class when expanded; others skip it.

size	V	J	D	CDR3	DNA
few	TRBV7-8	TRBJ1-6	TRBD1	CASTIQGALNSPLHF	TGTGCCAGCACCATACAGGGGGCGTTAAATTCACCCCTCCACTTT
-	TRBV29-1	TRBJ2-1	TRBD2	CSAIPGTRGNEQFF	TGCAGCGCCATCCCGGGGACTAGGGGTAATGAGCAGTTCTTC
few	TRBV20-1	TRBJ2-7	-	CSARPPYSSYEQYF	TGCAGTGCTAGGCCCCCCTATTCTAGCTACGAGCAGTACTTC
-	TRBV19	TRBJ2-7	TRBD2	CASSIIPGGRNEQYF	TGTGCCAGTAGTATCATCCCGGGGGGAAGGAACGAGCAGTACTTC
-	TRBV7-9	TRBJ2-2	-	CASSYGGLRTGELFF	TGTGCCAGCAGCTATGGGGGACTGCGAACCGGGGAGCTGTTTTTT
few	TRBV7-6	TRBJ2-3	TRBD1	CASSLGTAWIF	TGTGCCAGCAGCTTGGGGACAGCCTGGATTTTT
-	TRBV7-6	TRBJ2-1	TRBD1	CASSWDSGPNEQFF	TGTGCCAGCAGTTGGGACAGCGGTCCCAATGAGCAGTTCTTC
-	TRBV9	TRBJ2-2	-	CASSVGQNTGELFF	TGTGCCAGCAGCGTAGGGCAGAACACCGGGGAGCTGTTTTTT
few	TRBV19	TRBJ2-2	-	CASSIQGRSSELFF	TGTGCCAGTAGTATACAAGGGCGGTCCTCGGAGCTGTTTTTT
-	TRBV7-2	TRBJ2-7	-	CASSLTRDSYEQYF	TGTGCCAGCAGCTTAACGCGGGACTCCTACGAGCAGTACTTC
few	TRBV12-3/TRBV12-4	TRBJ2-1	TRBD2	CASSSPLLAGGSSSYNEQFF	TGTGCCAGCAGTTCTCCACTACTAGCGGGAGGAAGTAGCTCCTACAATGAGCAGTTCTTC
many	TRBV2	TRBJ2-1	TRBD2	CASMTSVYNEQFF	TGTGCCAGCATGACTAGCGTGTACAATGAGCAGTTCTTC
-	TRBV11-1	TRBJ2-7	-	CASSLLAPTVYEQYF	TGTGCCAGCAGCTTACTAGCCCCTACGGTCTACGAGCAGTACTTC
few	TRBV6-7	TRBJ2-7	-	CASRSGVFSYEQYF	TGTGCCAGCAGGTCAGGGGTATTTTCCTACGAGCAGTACTTC
few	TRBV27	TRBJ2-1	-	CAVGSGPRSYNEQFF	TGTGCAGTGGGATCTGGGCCCCGGTCCTACAATGAGCAGTTCTTC
many	TRBV20-1	TRBJ2-7	-	CSARDLQEWGGQQYF	TGCAGTGCTAGAGATCTGCAGGAGTGGGGGGGCCAGCAGTACTTC
-	TRBV6-5	TRBJ1-4	-	CASRDLRGGLFF	TGTGCCAGCAGGGACCTCAGGGGAGGACTGTTTTTT
few	TRBV7-2	TRBJ2-5	-	CASSLDTGTKTQYF	TGTGCCAGCAGCTTAGACACGGGTACGAAGACCCAGTACTTC
many	TRBV29-1	TRBJ2-3	TRBD1	CSITSGTGGTDTQYF	TGCAGCATTACCTCCGGGACAGGGGGCACAGATACGCAGTATTTT
-	TRBV10-1	TRBJ2-1	TRBD1	CASSETPGQGFNEQFF	TGCGCCAGCAGTGAGACTCCGGGACAGGGATTCAATGAGCAGTTCTTC
few	TRBV19	TRBJ1-6	-	CASRQDLDNSPLHF	TGTGCCAGTCGGCAGGATCTAGATAATTCACCCCTCCACTTT
few	TRBV4-1	TRBJ2-7	TRBD2	CASSQALLAGVGYEQYF	TGCGCCAGCAGCCAAGCCTTACTAGCGGGAGTCGGTTACGAGCAGTACTTC
many	TRBV6-1	TRBJ2-3	TRBD1	CASSEGQGADTQYF	TGTGCCAGCAGTGAGGGACAGGGGGCAGATACGCAGTATTTT
-	TRBV11-2	TRBJ1-1	-	CASSGWGDKNTEAFF	TGTGCCAGCAGCGGGTGGGGGGACAAGAACACTGAAGCTTTCTTT
many	TRBV20-1	TRBJ1-1	-	CSASDSRVNTEAFF	TGCAGTGCTTCTGACTCCAGGGTGAACACTGAAGCTTTCTTT
few	TRBV13	TRBJ2-1	-	CASSLRNPLASSYNEQFF	TGTGCCAGCAGCCTCCGGAACCCTCTAGCGAGCTCCTACAATGAGCAGTTCTTC
-	TRBV27	TRBJ2-7	TRBD2	CASSGTGGYEQYF	TGTGCCAGCAGCGGTACGGGGGGCTACGAGCAGTACTTC
-	TRBV19	TRBJ2-1	TRBD2	CASHSGPYNEQFF	TGTGCCAGCCATAGCGGGCCATACAATGAGCAGTTCTTC
-	TRBV7-8	TRBJ2-2	TRBD2	CASSSKLAGEATWELFF	TGTGCCAGCAGCTCCAAACTAGCGGGGGAAGCTACCTGGGAGCTGTTTTTT
-	TRBV7-9	TRBJ2-2	-	CASSRQTGNTGELFF	TGTGCCAGCAGCCGACAGACAGGGAACACCGGGGAGCTGTTTTTT
-	TRBV21-1	TRBJ2-7	-	CASSKLGQLYEQYF	TGTGCCAGCAGCAAACTCGGACAACTTTACGAGCAGTACTTC
few	TRBV7-8	TRBJ2-1	-	CASGSSYNEQFF	TGTGCCAGCGGGAGCTCCTACAATGAGCAGTTCTTC
few	TRBV7-3	TRBJ2-1	TRBD2	CATSPSGRDNEQFF	TGTGCCACAAGTCCTAGCGGGAGGGACAATGAGCAGTTCTTC
few	TRBV10-3	TRBJ2-7	-	CAISESLTGNEQYF	TGTGCCATCAGTGAGTCTTTGACGGGCAACGAGCAGTACTTC
-	TRBV6-8	TRBJ2-4	TRBD1	CASRDRGPPYLAKNIQYF	TGTGCCAGCCGGGACAGGGGGCCTCCCTACTTAGCCAAAAACATTCAGTACTTC
-	TRBV4-1	TRBJ2-2	TRBD2	CASTTLTSGNTGELFF	TGCGCCAGCACCACCCTGACTAGCGGGAACACCGGGGAGCTGTTTTTT
many	TRBV10-2	TRBJ1-5	-	CASSDFGVHQPQHF	TGCGCCAGCAGTGATTTTGGGGTGCATCAGCCCCAGCATTTT
medium-sized	TRBV5-1	TRBJ1-5	TRBD1	CASSPDGQGNQPQHF	TGCGCCAGCAGCCCGGACGGACAGGGCAATCAGCCCCAGCATTTT
many	TRBV20-1	TRBJ2-1	-	CSAGTQEGEQFF	TGCAGTGCTGGGACTCAAGAGGGTGAGCAGTTCTTC
medium-sized	TRBV3-1	TRBJ2-2	-	CASSQGRTIGELFF	TGTGCCAGCAGCCAGGGGCGAACTATCGGGGAGCTGTTTTTT
-	TRBV5-1	TRBJ2-1	TRBD1	CASTQGGFSYNEQFF	TGCGCCAGCACCCAAGGGGGCTTTTCATACAATGAGCAGTTCTTC
-	TRBV7-6	TRBJ2-3	-	CASSRGPFTDTQYF	TGTGCCAGCAGCCGCGGACCCTTCACAGATACGCAGTATTTT
-	TRBV7-9	TRBJ1-1	TRBD1	CASSRDRGRTEAFF	TGTGCCAGCAGCCGAGACAGGGGGCGGACTGAAGCTTTCTTT
many	TRBV5-4	TRBJ2-2	-	CASSLAARELFF	TGTGCCAGCAGCTTGGCGGCGAGGGAGCTGTTTTTT
many	TRBV25-1	TRBJ1-1	-	CASSDPGRAEAFF	TGTGCCAGCAGTGATCCGGGGAGGGCTGAAGCTTTCTTT
few	TRBV6-5	TRBJ2-5	TRBD1	CASSKRQGGETQYF	TGTGCCAGCAGCAAGCGACAGGGGGGAGAGACCCAGTACTTC
-	TRBV2	TRBJ2-3	TRBD2	CASWFSLAGGTTDTQYF	TGTGCCAGCTGGTTTAGTCTAGCGGGAGGAACCACAGATACGCAGTATTTT
few	TRBV27	TRBJ2-3	-	CASSSVLDTQYF	TGTGCCAGCAGTTCTGTCTTGGATACGCAGTATTTT
few	TRBV6-6	TRBJ2-7	TRBD2	CASKISGGSYEQYF	TGTGCCAGCAAAATTAGCGGGGGATCCTACGAGCAGTACTTC
-	TRBV5-1	TRBJ2-7	-	CASSLELSPSYEQYF	TGCGCCAGCAGCTTGGAACTTTCACCTTCCTACGAGCAGTACTTC
medium-sized	TRBV28	TRBJ2-1	-	CASSLSPTLNEQFF	TGTGCCAGCAGTTTATCTCCCACGTTAAATGAGCAGTTCTTC
few	TRBV20-1	TRBJ2-7	TRBD2	CSARDPQASGSWYEQYF	TGCAGTGCTAGAGATCCCCAAGCTAGCGGGAGTTGGTACGAGCAGTACTTC
few	TRBV28	TRBJ2-2	-	CASSKTAAGELFF	TGTGCCAGCAGCAAAACAGCGGCCGGGGAGCTGTTTTTT
many	TRBV20-1	TRBJ2-1	TRBD1	CSARDLDRGDNEQFF	TGCAGTGCTAGAGATTTGGACAGGGGTGACAATGAGCAGTTCTTC